This entry concerns a single T cell receptor (beta chain). Its antigen is currently unknown. The CDR3 length is 15 residues. Germline V gene data show CDR1 as SGHTA and CDR2 as FQGNSA. With 3 bases clipped from V and 4 bases from J, the junction kept 8 bases outside the gene matches. The PCR used 60 Vbeta and 13 Jbeta primers. In the original analysis: Later, tens of millions of unique TCR beta chains were counted in an analysis, and roughly 10 million of them were shared. Assay: immunoSEQ multiplex PCR; the TCRdb copy retains only in-frame clones and omits some. V and J calls and clone size are given by that table; D and trimming were obtained from the DNA. The table has 50,000 to 55,000 clones, about 50% seen once. The source of the sample is a study of cytomegalovirus exposure and HLA in healthy donors. General study findings and limits: The dataset shows that most TCR sequences were rare, while some public TCRs occurred in many donors.

Recording of this donor's CMV serostatus was not done. This chain connects TRBV7-2 to TRBJ2-7; 8 bases fit TRBD2. The sequence was obtained from a human donor in good health. The sequenced sample was PBMCs. CDR3 nucleotides: TGTGCCAGCAGCTTTGTGGCGGGGGGAAATTACGAGCAGTACTTC. It yields the protein CASSFVAGGNYEQYF.